This T cell receptor (beta chain) was found in a study of glioma-infiltrating T cells after dendritic cell vaccination. The table came from immunoSEQ multiplex PCR; TCRdb's copy has only in-frame clones and leaves some out. The data hold roughly 100,000 clones, with around 90% observed a single time. This CDR3 spans 13 amino acids. V lost 4 bases, J lost 3 bases, and 10 bases lay in between. In germline, CDR1 is SGHRS, CDR2 YFSETQ. The sample's time point: after dendritic cell vaccination, including at tumor progression/relapse. This receptor was obtained from a human donor with glioblastoma. The material was blood, obtained after dendritic cell vaccination. The V gene is TRBV5-1, the J gene TRBJ1-1; TRBD1 might be the D (5 bases). The chain's CDR3 is CASSASRDTEAFF. CDR3 DNA sequence: TGCGCCAGCAGCGCGAGCAGGGACACTGAAGCTTTCTTT. Full variable domain (rest looked up from reference TRBV5-1 and TRBJ1-1): KAGVTQTPRYLIKTRGQQVTLSCSPISGHRSVSWYQQTPGQGLQFLFEYFSETQRNKGNFPGRFSGRQFSNSRSEMNVSTLELGDSALYLCASSASRDTEAFFGQGTRLTVV.